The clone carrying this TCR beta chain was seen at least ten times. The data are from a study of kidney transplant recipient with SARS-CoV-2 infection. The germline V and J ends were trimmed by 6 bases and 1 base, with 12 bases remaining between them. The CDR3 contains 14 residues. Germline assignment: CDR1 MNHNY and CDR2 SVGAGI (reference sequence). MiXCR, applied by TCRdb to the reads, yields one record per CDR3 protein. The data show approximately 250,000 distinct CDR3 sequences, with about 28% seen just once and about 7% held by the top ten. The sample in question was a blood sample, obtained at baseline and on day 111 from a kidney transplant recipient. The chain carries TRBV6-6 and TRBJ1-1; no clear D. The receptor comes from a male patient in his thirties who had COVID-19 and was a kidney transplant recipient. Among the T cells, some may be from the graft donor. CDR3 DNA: TGTGCCAGCAGCTCCCAACCAGGGAACACTGAAGCTTTCTTT. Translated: CASSSQPGNTEAFF.